The 31 T cell receptor beta chains below were found in one sample sequenced in a study of cytomegalovirus exposure and HLA in healthy donors. The PCR contained 60 Vbeta and 13 Jbeta primers. The protocol was immunoSEQ multiplex PCR, while the TCRdb copy is restricted to in-frame clones and leaves out a portion. The sample data list 150,000 or so clones. Input material: PBMCs. All receptors derive from a woman aged 55 to 70 in good health and CMV-seronegative.

The gene calls are TRBV11-3 and TRBJ2-1; tentatively, D is TRBD2 (6 bases). Germline CDR1 reads SGHNT; CDR2 reads YENEEA. There are 15 residues in the CDR3. V lost 1 base to trimming and J lost 8 bases, with 15 bases between them. CDR3 coding DNA: TGTGCCAGCAGCTTAGCCAATCGGGGGTACGATGAGCAGTTCTTC. It is translated as CASSLANRGYDEQFF. Together with reference TRBV11-3 and TRBJ2-1, the CDR3 gives the full variable domain: EAGVVQSPRYKIIEKKQPVAFWCNPISGHNTLYWYLQNLGQGPELLIRYENEEAVDDSQLPKDRFSAERLKGVDSTLKIQPAELGDSAVYLCASSLANRGYDEQFFGPGTRLTVL.

The chain is built from TRBV9 and TRBJ1-5, with 8 bases aligning to TRBD1. CDR3 length equals 15 residues. With V trimmed by 4 bases and J by 6 bases, 9 bases remained unmatched. The germline gives CDR1 SGDLS, CDR2 YYNGEE. This chain's CDR3 is CASSPTGGLSQPQHF. The CDR3 region has the DNA TGTGCCAGCAGCCCAACAGGGGGGCTAAGTCAGCCCCAGCATTTT.

This chain links TRBV2 with TRBJ1-6, with 7 bases fitting TRBD1. V was pared by 2 bases and J by 10 bases, with 2 bases of the junction left unmatched. The V gene's germline CDR1 is SNHLY and CDR2 FYNNEI. This CDR3 spans 13 amino acids. CDR3: CASSEQGESPLHF. CDR3 sequence (DNA): TGTGCCAGCAGTGAACAGGGGGAATCACCCCTCCACTTT.

The rearrangement joins TRBV2 to TRBJ2-7; TRBD2 agrees at 13 bases. CDR1 and CDR2 from the germline V gene are SNHLY and FYNNEI. V lost 8 bases, J lost 7 bases, and 11 bases stayed unmatched. The length of the CDR3 is 15 residues. The CDR3 DNA reads TGTGCCAGCGATCGTGGACTAGCGGGAGTGAGGGAGCAGTACTTC. Protein sequence: CASDRGLAGVREQYF.

The CDR3, as DNA: TGCGCCAGCAGCCAAGGAGCCCTCGACTCTGGGGCCAACGTCCTGACTTTC. Translated, it gives CASSQGALDSGANVLTF. V and J are TRBV4-1 and TRBJ2-6; D not resolved. Per the germline V gene, CDR1 is MGHRA and CDR2 is YSYEKL. Trimming left V 1 base short and J 0 bases short, with 10 bases between. This CDR3 comprises 17 residues.

The chain uses TRBV19 and TRBJ2-3, with D unresolved. From germline, CDR1 is LNHDA and CDR2 SQIVND (reference sequence). Trimming pared 3 bases from V and 5 bases from J, leaving 6 bases between. This CDR3 has 12 amino acids. The CDR3 protein is CASSIGLDTQYF. The CDR3 bases are TGTGCCAGTAGTATCGGGTTAGATACGCAGTATTTT.

V usage is TRBV5-5 and J usage is TRBJ1-2, with D maybe TRBD1 (6 bases). This CDR3 is 16 amino acids long. CDR1 is SGHKS and CDR2 is YYEKEE in the germline V gene (reference sequence). V was pared by 1 base and J by 2 bases, with 15 bases between. The CDR3 here is CASSLWGGTGNYGYTF. Written as DNA, the CDR3 is TGTGCCAGCAGCTTGTGGGGGGGAACAGGGAACTATGGCTACACCTTC.

The chain joins TRBV11-3 to TRBJ2-2, with a weak D call TRBD2 (7 bases). The V gene's germline CDR1 is SGHNT and CDR2 YENEEA. The ends were cut back, 6 bases at V and 2 bases at J, with 19 bases in the middle. The CDR3 totals 17 residues. CDR3 nucleotide sequence: TGTGCCAGCAGGAAGGGGGAGGGACTATCTAACACCGGGGAGCTGTTTTTT. Translation gives CASRKGEGLSNTGELFF.

V usage is TRBV5-1 and J usage is TRBJ2-2; 8 bases line up with TRBD2. The V and J ends lost 4 bases and 3 bases, in that order; junction bases with no gene match: 8. CDR1 and CDR2 (germline): SGHRS, YFSETQ. The CDR3 extends over 16 amino acids. The CDR3 protein is CASSGDTSGYTGELFF. DNA for the CDR3: TGCGCCAGCAGCGGTGATACTAGCGGCTACACCGGGGAGCTGTTTTTT.

This sequence joins TRBV15 and TRBJ2-6, with D unresolved. Germline loops: CDR1 LNHNV, CDR2 YYDKDF (reference sequence). The CDR3 totals 13 residues. The CDR3 DNA reads as TGTGCTACTTCTCCTGCTGGGGCCAACGTCCTGACTTTC. It specifies CATSPAGANVLTF.

The V and J genes are TRBV4-1 and TRBJ1-1; 9 positions agree with TRBD1. Looked up from germline, CDR1 is MGHRA and CDR2 is YSYEKL. The ends lost 3 bases at V and 1 base at J; junction bases unmatched: 9. The CDR3 is 17 residues long. The CDR3 nucleotides are TGCGCCAGCAGCCACCGAGGACAGGGGAGACCGAACACTGAAGCTTTCTTT. Residues: CASSHRGQGRPNTEAFF.

V and J are TRBV5-6 and TRBJ2-3; 7 bases fit TRBD2. This CDR3 region has 19 residues. Trimming at V came to 4 bases and at J to 2 bases, leaving 19 bases not matched to a gene. The germline gives CDR1 SGHDT, CDR2 YYEEEE. CDR3: CASSVRLSNLRENTDTQYF. The CDR3 DNA sequence: TGTGCCAGCAGCGTACGACTGTCCAATTTGCGGGAGAACACAGATACGCAGTATTTT.

The gene calls are TRBV5-1 and TRBJ1-1; D ambiguous. This CDR3 is 16 amino acids long. The germline CDR1 and CDR2 sequences are SGHRS and YFSETQ. Trimming shortened V by 0 bases and J by 0 bases, and 12 bases separated the two germline ends. This CDR3 reads CASSLVSSKMNTEAFF. CDR3 bases: TGCGCCAGCAGCTTGGTGAGCTCCAAAATGAACACTGAAGCTTTCTTT.

The rearrangement joins TRBV13 to TRBJ2-3; TRBD1 is a possible D gene (6 bases). The CDR3 loop spans 16 amino acids. Germline V gene lookup returns CDR1 PRHDT and CDR2 FYEKMQ (reference sequence). V lost 0 bases, J lost 5 bases, and 15 bases lay in between. CDR3: CASSLGSVGAGDTQYF. The CDR3 nucleotides are TGTGCCAGCAGCTTAGGGTCCGTGGGGGCCGGAGATACGCAGTATTTT.

V gene TRBV6-4 combines with J gene TRBJ1-1; D call uncertain. Germline CDR1 MRHNA, CDR2 SNTAGT. V dropped 6 bases and J dropped 1 base, with 9 bases sitting between them. This CDR3 contains 13 residues. The CDR3 nucleotides are TGTGCCAGCAGGGCAACACGGAACACTGAAGCTTTCTTT. Protein sequence: CASRATRNTEAFF.

The V and J genes are TRBV27 and TRBJ2-7, with TRBD1 matching over 9 bases. Germline CDR1 and CDR2: MNHEY and SMNVEV (reference sequence). The CDR3 has 18 residues. Trimming at V came to 0 bases and at J to 1 base, leaving 10 bases not matched to a gene. This chain's CDR3 is CASSLSPPGQGFSYEQYF. Written as DNA, the CDR3 is TGTGCCAGCAGTTTATCCCCCCCGGGACAGGGATTTTCCTACGAGCAGTACTTC.

The chain carries TRBV7-9 and TRBJ1-2, with 9 nucleotides matching TRBD1. The ends lost 1 base at V and 6 bases at J; junction bases unmatched: 3. The length of the CDR3 is 14 residues. The germline gives CDR1 SEHNR, CDR2 FQNEAQ (reference sequence). The CDR3 region has the DNA TGTGCCAGCAGCTTAGGACAGGGGGAGGATGGCTACACCTTC. Amino acid sequence: CASSLGQGEDGYTF.

V is TRBV7-9 and J is TRBJ1-1, with D uncertain. The CDR3 loop spans 13 amino acids. V lost 1 base and J lost 4, with 7 bases in between. Germline CDR1 reads SEHNR; CDR2 reads FQNEAQ (reference sequence). The CDR3 DNA reads TGTGCCAGCAGCTTAGGGGAGGTCACTGAAGCTTTCTTT. Amino acid sequence: CASSLGEVTEAFF.

V gene TRBV5-8 combines with J gene TRBJ2-1; 14 bases are a match to TRBD2. Looked up from germline, CDR1 is SGHTS and CDR2 is YDEGEE. The CDR3 spans 17 residues. V dropped 6 bases and J dropped 7; count of bases not matched to a gene: 12. The CDR3 loop is CASTFGLAGGSWNEQFF. DNA for the CDR3: TGTGCCAGCACCTTTGGACTAGCGGGAGGAAGTTGGAATGAGCAGTTCTTC.

This chain links TRBV19 with TRBJ2-5; TRBD1 matches at 10 bases. TRBJ2-7 explains the end of the DNA better; the J call may be wrong. The CDR3 is 16 residues long. CDR1 is LNHDA and CDR2 is SQIVND in the germline V gene (reference sequence). The CDR3 reads CASSSRPGQGSYEQYF. The CDR3 coding sequence is TGTGCCAGTAGTTCCCGCCCGGGACAGGGGTCCTACGAGCAGTACTTC.

This sequence joins TRBV19 and TRBJ1-5; no clear D. The germline CDR1 and CDR2 sequences are LNHDA and SQIVND (reference sequence). The CDR3 totals 18 residues. Trimming left V 3 bases short and J 2 bases short, with 20 bases between. CDR3 region: CASSIVPAVHSGNQPQHF. The CDR3 coding sequence is TGTGCCAGTAGTATCGTCCCCGCGGTGCACTCGGGCAATCAGCCCCAGCATTTT.

V usage is TRBV19 and J usage is TRBJ1-6; 8 bases map to TRBD1. The CDR3 is 15 amino acids. Per the germline V gene, CDR1 is LNHDA and CDR2 is SQIVND (reference sequence). The ends lost 5 bases at V and 8 bases at J; junction bases unmatched: 8. In DNA, the CDR3 is TGTGCCAGTAGTCCTACCGGGACAGGCGATTCACCCCTCCACTTT. It yields the protein CASSPTGTGDSPLHF.

The chain combines TRBV6-1 with TRBJ2-7, with no clear D. V lost 5 bases and J 2 bases, leaving 13 bases between the germline ends. In germline, CDR1 is MNHNS, CDR2 SASEGT. This CDR3 has 14 amino acids. The CDR3 region has the DNA TGTGCCAGCAGTCCCGCATCTACGGCCTACGAGCAGTACTTC. Residues: CASSPASTAYEQYF.

This sequence joins TRBV19 and TRBJ2-3; weak D call: TRBD2 (6 bases). The CDR3 length is 14 residues. Between the trimmed V and J ends, which lost 3 bases and 0 bases, there was a span of 7 bases. From germline, CDR1 is LNHDA and CDR2 SQIVND (reference sequence). This CDR3 is CASSMGTSTDTQYF. CDR3 bases: TGTGCCAGTAGTATGGGGACTAGCACAGATACGCAGTATTTT.

V and J are TRBV11-2 and TRBJ2-5, with 7 bases that match TRBD2. CDR3 length: 15 residues. Germline V gene lookup returns CDR1 SGHAT and CDR2 FQNNGV. Losses at the gene ends were 5 bases for V and 3 bases for J; bases not matched to a gene: 9. CDR3 nucleotide sequence: TGTGCCAGCAGCACCAGACTCGCGGGGGAAGAGACCCAGTACTTC. This codes for CASSTRLAGEETQYF.

The chain combines TRBV10-3 with TRBJ2-7; no clear D. Per the germline V gene, CDR1 is ENHRY and CDR2 is SYGVKD. V was cut by 8 bases and J by 2 bases, with 7 bases left in between. This CDR3 is built from 11 residues. DNA of the CDR3: TGTGCCATCCGAGACACCTACGAGCAGTACTTC. This codes for CAIRDTYEQYF.

The CDR3 nucleotides read TGTGCCAGCAGCTTGGGAGAACAGGGAACCTATGGCTACACCTTC. Protein product: CASSLGEQGTYGYTF. This rearrangement joins TRBV5-4 to TRBJ1-2, with a tentative D call TRBD1 (6 bases). This CDR3 is built from 15 residues. Trimming shortened V by 0 bases and J by 4 bases, and 13 bases separated the two germline ends. CDR1 is SGHNT and CDR2 is YYREEE in the germline V gene (reference sequence).

This chain connects TRBV19 to TRBJ1-2; no clear D gene. In germline, CDR1 is LNHDA, CDR2 SQIVND (reference sequence). The V end was cut by 4 bases, the J end by 6 bases, with 18 bases between. CDR3 length equals 15 residues. The CDR3 DNA sequence: TGTGCCAGTAGTAGGGCTGTCGTTGTGGTGGATGGCTACACCTTC. Protein product: CASSRAVVVVDGYTF.

V and J are TRBV30 and TRBJ1-6; TRBD1 agrees at 8 bases. The CDR3 totals 20 residues. V was clipped by 2 bases and J by 7 bases; unmatched bases: 22. CDR1 and CDR2 from the germline V gene are GTSNPN and SVGIG (reference sequence). The CDR3 protein is CAWSPNRDRQGYDHNSPLHF. CDR3 nucleotides: TGTGCCTGGAGTCCAAACCGGGACAGGCAAGGATACGATCACAATTCACCCCTCCACTTT.

The gene calls are TRBV2 and TRBJ2-1; 7 bases agree with TRBD2. V dropped 4 bases and J dropped 3; count of bases not matched to a gene: 3. CDR1 and CDR2 (germline): SNHLY, FYNNEI. There are 14 residues in the CDR3. CDR3 sequence: CASSGEGDYNEQFF. The CDR3 nucleotides are TGTGCCAGCAGTGGGGAGGGTGACTACAATGAGCAGTTCTTC.

CDR3 protein: CASGDRGFETQYF. The CDR3 DNA follows: TGTGCCAGCGGGGACAGGGGGTTTGAGACCCAGTACTTC. The V and J genes are TRBV2 and TRBJ2-5, with 11 nucleotides matching TRBD1. The V gene's germline CDR1 is SNHLY and CDR2 FYNNEI. The V gene end was trimmed by 8 bases and the J gene end by 5 bases; junction bases not matched to a gene: 4. The CDR3 extends over 13 amino acids.